This paragraph reports one T cell receptor (beta chain). The source of the sample is a study of technical replicates of blood from several donors. The method was immunoSEQ multiplex PCR; TCRdb's version includes in-frame clones alone and lacks a portion of them. The data contain tens of thousands of clones, 94% of them singletons. The germline V gene encodes CDR1 SEHNR and CDR2 FQNEAQ (reference sequence). The CDR3 is made up of 16 amino acids. The ends lost 5 bases at V and 3 bases at J; junction bases unmatched: 7. This chain uses TRBV7-9 with TRBJ2-2; 9 positions match TRBD1. This TCR was recovered from a human donor in good health. Sequencing was performed on T cells isolated from PBMCs. Here the CDR3 DNA reads TGTGCCAGCAGCGCGGGGGACAGGGTAGACACCGGGGAGCTGTTTTTT. Encoded protein: CASSAGDRVDTGELFF.